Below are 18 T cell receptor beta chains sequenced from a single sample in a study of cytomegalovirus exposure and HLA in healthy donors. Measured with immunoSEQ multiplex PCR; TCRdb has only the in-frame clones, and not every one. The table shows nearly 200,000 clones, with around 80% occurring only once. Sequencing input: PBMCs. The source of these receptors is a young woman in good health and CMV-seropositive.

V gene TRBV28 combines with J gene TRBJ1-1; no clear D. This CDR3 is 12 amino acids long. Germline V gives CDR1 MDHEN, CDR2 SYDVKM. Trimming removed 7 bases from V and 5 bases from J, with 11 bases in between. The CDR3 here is CASNERSTEAFF. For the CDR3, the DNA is TGTGCCAGCAACGAGAGAAGTACTGAAGCTTTCTTT.

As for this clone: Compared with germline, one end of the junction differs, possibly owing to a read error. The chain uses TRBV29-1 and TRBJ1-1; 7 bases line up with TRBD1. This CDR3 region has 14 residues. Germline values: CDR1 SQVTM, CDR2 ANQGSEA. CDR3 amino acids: CSVEEQGIGTEAFF. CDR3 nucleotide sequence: TGCAGCGTAGAAGAACAGGGGATTGGAACTGAAGCTTTCTTT.

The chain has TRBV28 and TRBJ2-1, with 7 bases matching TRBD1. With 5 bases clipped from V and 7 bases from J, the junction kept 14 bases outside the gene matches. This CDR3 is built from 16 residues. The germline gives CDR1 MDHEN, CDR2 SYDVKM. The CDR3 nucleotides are TGTGCCAGCAGTGAGACAGGGAACAAAGGAGTAAATGAGCAGTTCTTC. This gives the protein CASSETGNKGVNEQFF.

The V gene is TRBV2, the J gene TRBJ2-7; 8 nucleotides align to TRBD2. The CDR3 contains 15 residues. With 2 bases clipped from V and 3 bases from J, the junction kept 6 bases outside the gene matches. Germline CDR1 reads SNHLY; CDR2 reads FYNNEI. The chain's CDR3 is CASSERAGGIYEQYF. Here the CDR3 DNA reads TGTGCCAGCAGTGAACGGGCGGGAGGTATCTACGAGCAGTACTTC.

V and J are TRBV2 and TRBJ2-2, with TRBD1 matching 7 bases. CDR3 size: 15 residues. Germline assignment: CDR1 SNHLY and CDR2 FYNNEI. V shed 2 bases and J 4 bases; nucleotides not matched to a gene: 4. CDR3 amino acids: CASSERTGFTGELFF. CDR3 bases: TGTGCCAGCAGTGAAAGGACAGGCTTCACCGGGGAGCTGTTTTTT.

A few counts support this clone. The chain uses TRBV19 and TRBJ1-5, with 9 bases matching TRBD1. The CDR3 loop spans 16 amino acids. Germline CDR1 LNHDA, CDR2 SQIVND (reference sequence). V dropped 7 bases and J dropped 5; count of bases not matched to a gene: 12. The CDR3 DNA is TGTGCCAGTATCCAGGGACAGGGCGACTGGTATCAGCCCCAGCATTTT. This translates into CASIQGQGDWYQPQHF.

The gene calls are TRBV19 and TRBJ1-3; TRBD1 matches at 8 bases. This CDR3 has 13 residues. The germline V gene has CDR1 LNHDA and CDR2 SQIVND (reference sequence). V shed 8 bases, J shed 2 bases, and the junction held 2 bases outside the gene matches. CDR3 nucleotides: TGTGCCAGTGAGGACAGGGCTGGAAACACCATATATTTT. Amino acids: CASEDRAGNTIYF.

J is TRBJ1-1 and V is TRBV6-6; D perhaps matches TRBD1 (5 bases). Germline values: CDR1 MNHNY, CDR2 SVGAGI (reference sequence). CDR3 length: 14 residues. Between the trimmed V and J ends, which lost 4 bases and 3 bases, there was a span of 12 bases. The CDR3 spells CASSSQGSDTEAFF. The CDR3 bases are TGTGCCAGCAGTTCCCAGGGATCAGACACTGAAGCTTTCTTT.

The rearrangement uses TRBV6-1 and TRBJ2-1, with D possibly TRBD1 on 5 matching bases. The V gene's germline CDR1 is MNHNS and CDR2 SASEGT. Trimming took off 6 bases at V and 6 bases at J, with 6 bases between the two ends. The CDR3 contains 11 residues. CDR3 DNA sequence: TGTGCCAGCAGGGGGCCCAATGAGCAGTTCTTC. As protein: CASRGPNEQFF.

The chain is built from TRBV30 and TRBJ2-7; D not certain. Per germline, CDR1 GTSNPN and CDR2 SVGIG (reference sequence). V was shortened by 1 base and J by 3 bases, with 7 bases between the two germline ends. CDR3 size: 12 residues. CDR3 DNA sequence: TGTGCCTGGAGTGGCGGTGACTACGAGCAGTACTTC. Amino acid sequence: CAWSGGDYEQYF.

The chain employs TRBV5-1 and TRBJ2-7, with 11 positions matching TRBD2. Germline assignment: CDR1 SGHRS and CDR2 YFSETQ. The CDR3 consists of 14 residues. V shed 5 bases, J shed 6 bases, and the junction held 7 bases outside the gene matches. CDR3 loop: CASRPTSGRREQYF. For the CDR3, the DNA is TGCGCCAGCAGACCTACTAGCGGGAGACGCGAGCAGTACTTC.

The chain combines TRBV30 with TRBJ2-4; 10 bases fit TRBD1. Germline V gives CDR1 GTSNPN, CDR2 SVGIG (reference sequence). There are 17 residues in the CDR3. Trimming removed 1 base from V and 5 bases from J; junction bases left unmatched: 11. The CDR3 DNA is TGTGCCTGGAGTGCCGGGACAGGGGTTTTCGGTGAAAACATTCAGTACTTC. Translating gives CAWSAGTGVFGENIQYF.

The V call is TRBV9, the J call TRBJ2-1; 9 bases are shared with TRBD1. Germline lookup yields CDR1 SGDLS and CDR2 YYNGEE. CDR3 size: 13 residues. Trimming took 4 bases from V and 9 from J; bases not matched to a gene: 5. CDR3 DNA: TGTGCCAGCAGCCAAACAGGGGGCACTGAGCAGTTCTTC. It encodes CASSQTGGTEQFF. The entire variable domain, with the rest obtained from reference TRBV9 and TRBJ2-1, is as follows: DSGVTQTPKHLITATGQRVTLRCSPRSGDLSVYWYQQSLDQGLQFLIQYYNGEERAKGNILERFSAQQFPDLHSELNLSSLELGDSALYFCASSQTGGTEQFFGPGTRLTVL.

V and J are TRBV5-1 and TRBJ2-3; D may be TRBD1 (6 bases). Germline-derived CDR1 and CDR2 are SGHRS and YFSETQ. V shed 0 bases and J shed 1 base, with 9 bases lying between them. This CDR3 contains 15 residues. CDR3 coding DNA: TGCGCCAGCAGCTTGGTTCGACAGGGCACAGATACGCAGTATTTT. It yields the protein CASSLVRQGTDTQYF.

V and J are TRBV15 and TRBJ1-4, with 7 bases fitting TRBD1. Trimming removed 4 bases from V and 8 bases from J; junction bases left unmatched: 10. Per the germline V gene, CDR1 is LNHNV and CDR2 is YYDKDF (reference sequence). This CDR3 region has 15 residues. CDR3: CATSIRRGLGEKLFF. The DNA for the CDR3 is TGTGCCACCAGCATCCGCAGGGGGTTAGGGGAAAAACTGTTTTTT. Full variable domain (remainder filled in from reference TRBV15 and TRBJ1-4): DAMVIQNPRYQVTQFGKPVTLSCSQTLNHNVMYWYQQKSSQAPKLLFHYYDKDFNNEADTPDNFQSRRPNTSFCFLDIRSPGLGDTAMYLCATSIRRGLGEKLFFGSGTQLSVL.

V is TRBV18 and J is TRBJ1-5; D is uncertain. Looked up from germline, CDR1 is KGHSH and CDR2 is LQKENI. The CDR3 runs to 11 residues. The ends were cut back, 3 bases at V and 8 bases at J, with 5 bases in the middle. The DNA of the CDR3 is TGTGCCAGCTCACCGGAGGAGCCCCAGCATTTT. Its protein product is CASSPEEPQHF.

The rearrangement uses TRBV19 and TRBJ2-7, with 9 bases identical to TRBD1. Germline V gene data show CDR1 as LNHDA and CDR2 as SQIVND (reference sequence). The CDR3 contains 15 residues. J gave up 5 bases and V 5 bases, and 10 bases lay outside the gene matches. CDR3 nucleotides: TGTGCCAGTAGTCTACAGGGACAGGGTCGTCACGAGCAGTACTTC. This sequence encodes CASSLQGQGRHEQYF.

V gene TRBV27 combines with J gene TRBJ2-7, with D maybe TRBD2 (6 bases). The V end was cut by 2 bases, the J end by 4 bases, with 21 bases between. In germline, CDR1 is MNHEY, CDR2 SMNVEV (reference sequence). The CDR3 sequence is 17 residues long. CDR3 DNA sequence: TGTGCCAGCAGTTTACGCCCGTCCGGGCGGGAAAAGTACGAGCAGTACTTC. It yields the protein CASSLRPSGREKYEQYF.